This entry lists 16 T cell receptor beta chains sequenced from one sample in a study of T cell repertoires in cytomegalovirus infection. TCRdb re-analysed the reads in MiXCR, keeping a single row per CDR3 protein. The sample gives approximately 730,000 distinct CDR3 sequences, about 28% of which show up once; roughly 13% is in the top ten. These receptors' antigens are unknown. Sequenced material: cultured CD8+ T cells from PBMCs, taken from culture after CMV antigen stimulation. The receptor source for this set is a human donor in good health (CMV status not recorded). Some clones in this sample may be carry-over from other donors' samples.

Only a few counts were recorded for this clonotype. The CDR3 loop is CSARGGEIPADTQYF. CDR3 coding DNA: TGCAGCGCCCGCGGGGGCGAGATCCCAGCAGATACGCAGTATTTT. The chain joins TRBV29-1 to TRBJ2-3; TRBD2 is a possible D gene (7 bases). Trimming left V 7 bases short and J 4 bases short, with 21 bases between. The length of the CDR3 is 15 residues. Germline CDR1 SQVTM, CDR2 ANQGSEA.

CDR3: CASSPEDHRQGGGQRETQYF. The CDR3 DNA reads as TGTGCCAGCAGTCCAGAGGATCATAGACAGGGAGGTGGTCAACGGGAGACCCAGTACTTC. The chain joins TRBV7-9 to TRBJ2-5; the D gene is possibly TRBD1 (7 bases). The germline V gene has CDR1 SEHNR and CDR2 FQNEAQ (reference sequence). This CDR3 is 20 amino acids long. Trimming cost V 6 bases and J 5 bases, with 34 bases left between them.

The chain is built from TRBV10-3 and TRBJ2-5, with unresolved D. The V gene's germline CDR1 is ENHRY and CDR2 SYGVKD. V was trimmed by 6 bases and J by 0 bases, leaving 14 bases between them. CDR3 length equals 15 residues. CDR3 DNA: TGTGCCATCAGAACCCGGGTCATCGACCAAGAGACCCAGTACTTC. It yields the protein CAIRTRVIDQETQYF.

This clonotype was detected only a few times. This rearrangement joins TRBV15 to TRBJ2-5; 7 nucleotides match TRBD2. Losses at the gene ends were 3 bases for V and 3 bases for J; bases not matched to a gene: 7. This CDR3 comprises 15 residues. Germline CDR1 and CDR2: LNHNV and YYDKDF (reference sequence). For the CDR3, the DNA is TGTGCCACCAGCAGCCAGTGGGGGGGGGAAGAGACCCAGTACTTC. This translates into CATSSQWGGEETQYF.

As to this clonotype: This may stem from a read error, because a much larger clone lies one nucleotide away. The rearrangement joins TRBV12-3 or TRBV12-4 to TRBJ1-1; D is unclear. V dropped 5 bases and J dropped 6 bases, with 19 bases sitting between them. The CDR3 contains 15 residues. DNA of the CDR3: TGTGCCAGCAGTCTCCAGCCAAGTTCAAACGCTGAAGCTTTCTTT. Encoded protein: CASSLQPSSNAEAFF.

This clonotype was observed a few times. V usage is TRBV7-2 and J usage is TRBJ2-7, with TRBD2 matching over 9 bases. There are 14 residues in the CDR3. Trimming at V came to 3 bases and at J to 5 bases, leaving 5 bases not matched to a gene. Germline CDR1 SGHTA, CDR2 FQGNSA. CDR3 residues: CASSFSGGRHEQYV. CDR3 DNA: TGTGCCAGCAGCTTTAGCGGGGGTCGGCACGAGCAGTACGTC.

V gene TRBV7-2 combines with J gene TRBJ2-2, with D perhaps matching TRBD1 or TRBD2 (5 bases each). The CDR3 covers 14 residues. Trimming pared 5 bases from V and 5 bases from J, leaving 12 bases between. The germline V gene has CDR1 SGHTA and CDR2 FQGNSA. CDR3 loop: CASSHPWGTGELFF. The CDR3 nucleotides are TGTGCCAGCAGCCACCCTTGGGGGACCGGGGAGCTGTTTTTT.

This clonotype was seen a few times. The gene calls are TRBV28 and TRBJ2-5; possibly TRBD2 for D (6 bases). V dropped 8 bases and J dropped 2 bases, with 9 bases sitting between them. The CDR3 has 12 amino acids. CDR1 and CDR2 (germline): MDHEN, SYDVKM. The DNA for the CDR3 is TGTGCCAGCGGGCGGGATCAAGAGACCCAGTACTTC. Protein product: CASGRDQETQYF.

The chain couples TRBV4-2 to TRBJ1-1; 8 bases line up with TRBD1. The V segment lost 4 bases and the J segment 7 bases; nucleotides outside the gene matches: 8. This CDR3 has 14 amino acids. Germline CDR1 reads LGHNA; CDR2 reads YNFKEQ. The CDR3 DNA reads TGTGCCAGCAGCCTCGCAGGGGGCGACGGTGAAGCTTTCTTT. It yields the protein CASSLAGGDGEAFF.

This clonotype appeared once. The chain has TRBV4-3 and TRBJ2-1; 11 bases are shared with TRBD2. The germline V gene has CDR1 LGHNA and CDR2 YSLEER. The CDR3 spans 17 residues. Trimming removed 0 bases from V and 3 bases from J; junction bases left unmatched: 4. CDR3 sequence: CASSQEGLAGGYNEQFF. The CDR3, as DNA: TGCGCCAGCAGCCAAGAAGGGCTAGCGGGGGGCTACAATGAGCAGTTCTTC.

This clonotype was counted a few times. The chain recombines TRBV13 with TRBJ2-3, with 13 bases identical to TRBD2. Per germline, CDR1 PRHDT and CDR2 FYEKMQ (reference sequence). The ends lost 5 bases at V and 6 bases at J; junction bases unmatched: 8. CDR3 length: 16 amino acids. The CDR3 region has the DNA TGTGCCAGCAGCCGTCCAGGACTAGCGGGGGCCGATACGCAGTATTTT. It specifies CASSRPGLAGADTQYF. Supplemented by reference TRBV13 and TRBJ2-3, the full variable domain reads AAGVIQSPRHLIKEKRETATLKCYPIPRHDTVYWYQQGPGQDPQFLISFYEKMQSDKGSIPDRFSAQQFSDYHSELNMSSLELGDSALYFCASSRPGLAGADTQYFGPGTRLTVL.

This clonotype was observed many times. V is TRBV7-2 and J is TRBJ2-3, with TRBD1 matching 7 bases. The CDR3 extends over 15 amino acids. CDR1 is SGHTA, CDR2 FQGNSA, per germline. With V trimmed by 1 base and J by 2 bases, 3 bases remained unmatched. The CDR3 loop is CASSLEGALTDTQYF. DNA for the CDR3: TGTGCCAGCAGCTTAGAGGGGGCCCTCACAGATACGCAGTATTTT.

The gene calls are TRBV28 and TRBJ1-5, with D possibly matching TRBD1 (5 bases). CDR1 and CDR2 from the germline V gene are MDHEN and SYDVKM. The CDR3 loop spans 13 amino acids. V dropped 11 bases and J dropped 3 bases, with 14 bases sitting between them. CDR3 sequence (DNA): TGTGCCTCGGGAGGGGTCTACAATCAGCCCCAGCATTTT. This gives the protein CASGGVYNQPQHF.

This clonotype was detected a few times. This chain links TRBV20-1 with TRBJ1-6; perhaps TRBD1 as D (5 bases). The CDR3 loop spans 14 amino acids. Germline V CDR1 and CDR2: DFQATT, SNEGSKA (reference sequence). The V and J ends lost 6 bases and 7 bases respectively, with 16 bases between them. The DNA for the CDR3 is TGCAGTGCCCCACCAGGGCTTGGCAATTCACCCCTCCACTTT. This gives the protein CSAPPGLGNSPLHF.

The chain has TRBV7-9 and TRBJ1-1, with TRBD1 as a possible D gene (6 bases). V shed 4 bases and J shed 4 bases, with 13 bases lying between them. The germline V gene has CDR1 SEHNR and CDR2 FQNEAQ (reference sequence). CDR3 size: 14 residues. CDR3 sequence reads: CASSSGVLATEAFF. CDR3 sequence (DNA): TGTGCCAGCAGCTCAGGGGTATTGGCCACTGAAGCTTTCTTT.

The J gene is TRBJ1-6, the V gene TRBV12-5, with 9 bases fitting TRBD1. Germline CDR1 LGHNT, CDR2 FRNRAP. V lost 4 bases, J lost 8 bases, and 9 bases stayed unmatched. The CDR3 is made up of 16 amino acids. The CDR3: CASGWVPRDRDSPLHF. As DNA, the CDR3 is TGTGCTAGTGGTTGGGTCCCCCGGGACAGGGATTCACCCCTCCACTTT.